What follows are 17 T cell receptor beta chains derived from one specimen sequenced in a study of graft-versus-host responses after intestinal transplantation. The protocol was immunoSEQ multiplex PCR, while the TCRdb copy is restricted to in-frame clones and leaves out a portion. The sample yields tens of thousands of clones, approximately 94% seen once. For these TCRs, the target antigens are not known. The sample was unstimulated CD8+ T cells sorted from spleen or lymph node cells, taken before intestinal transplant. These receptors all come from a human donor who received an intestinal transplant.

The chain combines TRBV9 with TRBJ2-1, with 7 nucleotides matching TRBD2. V lost 0 bases to trimming and J lost 9 bases; unmatched junction nucleotides: 3. The germline CDR1 and CDR2 sequences are SGDLS and YYNGEE. CDR3 length: 13 amino acids. As DNA, the CDR3 is TGTGCCAGCAGCGTAGGGGACTATGGTGAGCAGTTCTTC. As protein: CASSVGDYGEQFF.

The chain joins TRBV7-2 to TRBJ2-1, with a tentative D call TRBD2 (6 bases). The CDR3 totals 11 residues. V was pared by 5 bases and J by 9 bases, with 8 bases between. Germline V gene sequence: CDR1 SGHTA, CDR2 FQGNSA. This CDR3 is CASSLGGEQFF. The CDR3 nucleotides read TGTGCCAGCAGCCTGGGGGGTGAGCAGTTCTTC.

CDR3 amino acids: CASSELGVGQGDEKLFF. The CDR3, as DNA: TGTGCCAGCAGTGAACTTGGGGTGGGTCAGGGAGACGAAAAACTGTTTTTT. The rearrangement uses TRBV6-1 and TRBJ1-4; D may be TRBD1 (5 bases). This CDR3 has 17 amino acids. Trimming stripped 2 bases from V and 8 bases from J, with 21 bases between. Germline V gives CDR1 MNHNS, CDR2 SASEGT.

The CDR3 loop reads CASSLVRGNYGYTF. CDR3 coding DNA: TGTGCCAGCAGCTTGGTACGGGGGAACTATGGCTACACCTTC. The chain has TRBV5-5 and TRBJ1-2, with D possibly TRBD1 on 5 matching bases. V lost 0 bases to trimming and J lost 2 bases, with 8 bases between them. CDR3 length equals 14 residues. Germline V CDR1 and CDR2: SGHKS, YYEKEE (reference sequence).

The chain has TRBV27 and TRBJ2-1; no firm D call. The CDR3 covers 17 residues. Between the trimmed V and J ends, which lost 6 bases and 2 bases, there was a span of 20 bases. The germline V gene encodes CDR1 MNHEY and CDR2 SMNVEV (reference sequence). In DNA form, the CDR3 reads TGTGCCAGCAGCCAAGTCGGTGTGGTAGCCACCTACAATGAGCAGTTCTTC. Encoded protein: CASSQVGVVATYNEQFF.

The chain combines TRBV7-9 with TRBJ2-7; D gene unclear. Trimming took 5 bases from V and 4 from J, leaving 18 bases between them. Germline V gene sequence: CDR1 SEHNR, CDR2 FQNEAQ (reference sequence). The CDR3 spans 15 residues. CDR3 in amino acids: CASSPQQATPYEQYF. CDR3 DNA sequence: TGTGCCAGCAGCCCCCAGCAGGCTACCCCTTACGAGCAGTACTTC.

This chain connects TRBV28 to TRBJ2-5; D might be TRBD1 (6 bases). The J call may be mistaken, given a closer DNA end match to TRBJ2-7. CDR1 is MDHEN and CDR2 is SYDVKM in the germline V gene. The CDR3 runs to 13 residues. The CDR3 DNA reads TGTGCCAGCAGTTTCTCCGGACAGTACGAGCAGTACTTC. Protein: CASSFSGQYEQYF.

V is TRBV6-1 and J is TRBJ1-5, with D perhaps TRBD1 (5 bases). Germline-derived CDR1 and CDR2 are MNHNS and SASEGT. This CDR3 is 16 amino acids long. Trimming removed 0 bases from V and 2 bases from J, with 11 bases in between. The CDR3 loop reads CASSEAQGDGNQPQHF. In DNA, the CDR3 is TGTGCCAGCAGTGAAGCGCAGGGAGATGGCAATCAGCCCCAGCATTTT.

The genes are TRBV7-9 and TRBJ1-3, with D hard to call. CDR1 SEHNR and CDR2 FQNEAQ come from the germline V gene (reference sequence). Trimming shortened V by 5 bases and J by 1 base, and 9 bases separated the two germline ends. The CDR3 has 14 amino acids. The CDR3 nucleotides read TGTGCCAGCAGCCCGATCTCGTCTGGAAACACCATATATTTT. Residues: CASSPISSGNTIYF.

The V and J genes are TRBV7-9 and TRBJ2-1, with TRBD1 identical over 7 bases. With V trimmed by 4 bases and J by 5 bases, 8 bases remained unmatched. There are 15 residues in the CDR3. CDR1 is SEHNR, CDR2 FQNEAQ, per germline (reference sequence). The CDR3 nucleotides are TGTGCCAGCAGCTCGACGTGGACAGGCCACAATGAGCAGTTCTTC. This gives the protein CASSSTWTGHNEQFF.

The chain has TRBV27 and TRBJ1-1, with D uncertain. The ends were cut back, 4 bases at V and 4 bases at J, with 13 bases in the middle. The CDR3 extends over 14 amino acids. Germline-derived CDR1 and CDR2 are MNHEY and SMNVEV (reference sequence). The CDR3 loop reads CASSSSGWVTEAFF. CDR3 in DNA: TGTGCCAGCAGTTCTAGTGGATGGGTCACTGAAGCTTTCTTT.

The chain carries TRBV5-4 and TRBJ2-7, with 9 bases matching TRBD1. V was pared by 5 bases and J by 4 bases, with 13 bases of the junction left unmatched. The V gene's germline CDR1 is SGHNT and CDR2 YYREEE (reference sequence). The CDR3 has 16 amino acids. The CDR3 protein is CASSPHPGTGLYEQYF. CDR3 DNA: TGTGCCAGCAGTCCTCACCCCGGGACAGGGCTTTACGAGCAGTACTTC.

CDR3 DNA: TGTGCCAGCAGCACAGCCCCCCCGTGGGCAACTGAAGCTTTCTTT. It is translated as CASSTAPPWATEAFF. The genes are TRBV11-2 and TRBJ1-1; no clear D gene. V was pared by 5 bases and J by 5 bases, with 18 bases between. Per the germline V gene, CDR1 is SGHAT and CDR2 is FQNNGV. This CDR3 contains 15 residues. Looking up the rest from reference TRBV11-2 and TRBJ1-1 gives the full variable domain: EAGVAQSPRYKIIEKRQSVAFWCNPISGHATLYWYQQILGQGPKLLIQFQNNGVVDDSQLPKDRFSAERLKGVDSTLKIQPAKLEDSAVYLCASSTAPPWATEAFFGQGTRLTVV.

DNA of the CDR3: TGTGCCAGCTCACCAGAAATGGGGGTAGCCAAAAACATTCAGTACTTC. This gives the protein CASSPEMGVAKNIQYF. The chain combines TRBV18 with TRBJ2-4, with D perhaps TRBD1 or TRBD2 (5 bases each). This CDR3 spans 16 amino acids. V gave up 2 bases and J gave up 0 bases, with 11 bases separating them. Germline-derived CDR1 and CDR2 are KGHSH and LQKENI.

This sequence joins TRBV4-1 and TRBJ2-5; D assignment may be TRBD1 or TRBD2 (6 bases each). The DNA end favors TRBJ2-7, so the J call may be wrong. CDR1 is MGHRA and CDR2 is YSYEKL in the germline V gene. There are 16 residues in the CDR3. CDR3 residues: CASSVGLRGPSYEQYF. The CDR3 DNA sequence: TGCGCCAGCAGCGTGGGCCTCCGGGGGCCATCCTACGAGCAGTACTTC.

This clone has just one count. The conserved phenylalanine or tryptophan is not found at the CDR3 terminus, so this likely reflects a read error. The DNA is left out, because the CDR3 cannot be placed on it with certainty; the CDR3 is given as TCRdb lists it. This chain joins TRBV2 and TRBJ1-3; TRBD1, the table's D call, lacks a check against the DNA. The CDR3 extends over 13 residues, inclusive of both ends. CDR1 SNHLY and CDR2 FYNNEI come from the germline V gene. The CDR3 protein is CASSETGVDVYFK.

The chain carries TRBV29-1 and TRBJ2-5; D unclear. V was cut by 0 bases and J by 4 bases, with 3 bases left in between. CDR1 and CDR2 (germline): SQVTM, ANQGSEA. The CDR3 consists of 11 residues. CDR3 in amino acids: CSVEDGETQYF. The CDR3, as DNA: TGCAGCGTTGAAGATGGAGAGACCCAGTACTTC.